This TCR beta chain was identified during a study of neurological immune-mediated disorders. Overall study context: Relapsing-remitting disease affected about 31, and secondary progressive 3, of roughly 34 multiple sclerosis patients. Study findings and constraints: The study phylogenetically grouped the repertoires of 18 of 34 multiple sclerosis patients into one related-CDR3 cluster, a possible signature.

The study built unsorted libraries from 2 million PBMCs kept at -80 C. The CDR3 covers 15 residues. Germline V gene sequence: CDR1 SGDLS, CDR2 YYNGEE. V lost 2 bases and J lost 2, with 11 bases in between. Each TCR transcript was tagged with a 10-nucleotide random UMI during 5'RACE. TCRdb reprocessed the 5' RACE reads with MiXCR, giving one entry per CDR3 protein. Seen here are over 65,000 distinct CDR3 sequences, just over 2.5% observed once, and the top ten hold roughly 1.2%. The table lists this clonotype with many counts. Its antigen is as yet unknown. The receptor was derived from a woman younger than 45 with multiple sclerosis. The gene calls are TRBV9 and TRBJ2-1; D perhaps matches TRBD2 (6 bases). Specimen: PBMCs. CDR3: CASSVGLATYNEQFF. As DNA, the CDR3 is TGTGCCAGCAGCGTGGGGCTAGCGACCTACAATGAGCAGTTCTTC.